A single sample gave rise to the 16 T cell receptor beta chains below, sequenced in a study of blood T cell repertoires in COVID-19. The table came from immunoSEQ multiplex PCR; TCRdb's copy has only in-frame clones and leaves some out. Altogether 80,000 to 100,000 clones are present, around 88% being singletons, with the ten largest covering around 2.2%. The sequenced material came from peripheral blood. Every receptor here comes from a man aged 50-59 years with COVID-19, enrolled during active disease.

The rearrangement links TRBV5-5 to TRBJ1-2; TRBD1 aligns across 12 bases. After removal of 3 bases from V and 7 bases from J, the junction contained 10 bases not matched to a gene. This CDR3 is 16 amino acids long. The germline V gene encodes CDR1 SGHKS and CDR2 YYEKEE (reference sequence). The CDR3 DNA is TGTGCCAGCAGCTGGAATCCGGGACAGGGGGCGCTTGGCTACACCTTC. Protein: CASSWNPGQGALGYTF.

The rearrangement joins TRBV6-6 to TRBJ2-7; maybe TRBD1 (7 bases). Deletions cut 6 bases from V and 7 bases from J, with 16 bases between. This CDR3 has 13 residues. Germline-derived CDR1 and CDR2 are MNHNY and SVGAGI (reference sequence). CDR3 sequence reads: CASSRQGGQEQYF. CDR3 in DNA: TGTGCCAGCAGCCGGCAGGGGGGTCAGGAGCAGTACTTC.

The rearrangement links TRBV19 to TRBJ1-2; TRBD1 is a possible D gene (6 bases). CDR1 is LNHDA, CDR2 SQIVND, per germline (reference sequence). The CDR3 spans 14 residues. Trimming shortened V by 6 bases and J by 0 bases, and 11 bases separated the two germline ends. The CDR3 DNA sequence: TGTGCCAGTAGAAACAGGGATCCTAACTATGGCTACACCTTC. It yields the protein CASRNRDPNYGYTF.

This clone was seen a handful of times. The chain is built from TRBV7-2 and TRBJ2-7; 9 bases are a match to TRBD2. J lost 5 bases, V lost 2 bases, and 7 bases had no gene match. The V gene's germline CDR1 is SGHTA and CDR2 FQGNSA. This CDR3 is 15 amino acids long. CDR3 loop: CASSLWWRGGHEQYF. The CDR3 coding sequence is TGTGCCAGCAGCTTATGGTGGCGGGGGGGGCACGAGCAGTACTTC.

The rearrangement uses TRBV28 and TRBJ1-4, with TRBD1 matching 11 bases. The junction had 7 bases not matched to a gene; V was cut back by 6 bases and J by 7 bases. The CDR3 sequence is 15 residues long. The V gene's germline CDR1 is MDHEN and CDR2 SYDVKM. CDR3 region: CASRARTGGIEKLFF. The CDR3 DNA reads TGTGCCAGCAGGGCCCGGACAGGGGGCATTGAAAAACTGTTTTTT.

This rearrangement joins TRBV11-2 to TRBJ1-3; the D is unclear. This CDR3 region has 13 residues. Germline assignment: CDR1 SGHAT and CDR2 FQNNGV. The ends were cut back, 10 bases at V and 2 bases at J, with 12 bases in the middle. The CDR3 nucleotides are TGTGCCACCGCGCAGGAACCTGGAAACACCATATATTTT. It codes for CATAQEPGNTIYF.

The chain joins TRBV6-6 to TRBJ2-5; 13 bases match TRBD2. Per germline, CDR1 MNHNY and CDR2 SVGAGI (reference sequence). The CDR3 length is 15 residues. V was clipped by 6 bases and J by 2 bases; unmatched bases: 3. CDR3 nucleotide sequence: TGTGCCAGCAGAGGACTAGCGGGGGTACAAGAGACCCAGTACTTC. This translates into CASRGLAGVQETQYF.

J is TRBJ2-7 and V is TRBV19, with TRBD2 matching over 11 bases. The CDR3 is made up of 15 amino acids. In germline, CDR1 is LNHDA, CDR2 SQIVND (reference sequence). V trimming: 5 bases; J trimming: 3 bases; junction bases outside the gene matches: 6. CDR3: CASSLRLAGRYEQYF. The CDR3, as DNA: TGTGCCAGTAGTCTCAGACTAGCGGGGCGCTACGAGCAGTACTTC.

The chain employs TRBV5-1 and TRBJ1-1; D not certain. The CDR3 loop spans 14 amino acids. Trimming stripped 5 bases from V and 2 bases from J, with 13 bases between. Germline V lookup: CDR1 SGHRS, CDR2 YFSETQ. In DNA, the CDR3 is TGCGCCAGCAGGACAATATCCGCCAACACTGAAGCTTTCTTT. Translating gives CASRTISANTEAFF.

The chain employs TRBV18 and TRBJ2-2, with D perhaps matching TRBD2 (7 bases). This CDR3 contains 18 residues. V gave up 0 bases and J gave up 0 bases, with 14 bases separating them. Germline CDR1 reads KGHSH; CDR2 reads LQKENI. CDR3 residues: CASSPPLIGGPNTGELFF. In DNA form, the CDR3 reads TGTGCCAGCTCACCACCTCTTATCGGGGGGCCGAACACCGGGGAGCTGTTTTTT.

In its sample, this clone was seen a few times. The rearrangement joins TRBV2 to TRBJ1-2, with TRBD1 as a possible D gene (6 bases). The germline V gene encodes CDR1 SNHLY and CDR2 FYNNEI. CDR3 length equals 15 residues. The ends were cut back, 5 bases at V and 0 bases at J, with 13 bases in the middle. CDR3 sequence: CASSIDRLANYGYTF. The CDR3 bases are TGTGCCAGCAGTATTGACAGGTTAGCTAACTATGGCTACACCTTC. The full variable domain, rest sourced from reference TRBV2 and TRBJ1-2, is EPEVTQTPSHQVTQMGQEVILRCVPISNHLYFYWYRQILGQKVEFLVSFYNNEISEKSEIFDDQFSVERPDGSNFTLKIRSTKLEDSAMYFCASSIDRLANYGYTFGSGTRLTVV.

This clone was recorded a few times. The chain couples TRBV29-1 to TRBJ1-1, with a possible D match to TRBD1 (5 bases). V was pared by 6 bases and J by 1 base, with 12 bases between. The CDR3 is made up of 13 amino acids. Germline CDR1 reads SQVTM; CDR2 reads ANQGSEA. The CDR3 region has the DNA TGCAGCGTCGTACCTACAGGGAACACTGAAGCTTTCTTT. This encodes CSVVPTGNTEAFF.

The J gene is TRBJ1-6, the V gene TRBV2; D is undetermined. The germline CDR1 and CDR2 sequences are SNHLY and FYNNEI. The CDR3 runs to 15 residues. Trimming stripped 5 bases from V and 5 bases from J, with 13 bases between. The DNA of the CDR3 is TGTGCCAGCAGTTTTTCTGCGGGGAATAATTCACCCCTCCACTTT. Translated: CASSFSAGNNSPLHF. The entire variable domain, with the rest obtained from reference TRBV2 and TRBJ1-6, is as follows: EPEVTQTPSHQVTQMGQEVILRCVPISNHLYFYWYRQILGQKVEFLVSFYNNEISEKSEIFDDQFSVERPDGSNFTLKIRSTKLEDSAMYFCASSFSAGNNSPLHFGNGTRLTVT.

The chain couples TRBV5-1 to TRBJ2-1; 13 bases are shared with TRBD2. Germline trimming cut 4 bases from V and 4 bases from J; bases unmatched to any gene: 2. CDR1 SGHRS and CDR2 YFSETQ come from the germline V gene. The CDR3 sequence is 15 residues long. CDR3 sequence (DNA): TGCGCCAGCAGCGAACTAGCGGGGGGGTACAATGAGCAGTTCTTC. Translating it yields CASSELAGGYNEQFF.

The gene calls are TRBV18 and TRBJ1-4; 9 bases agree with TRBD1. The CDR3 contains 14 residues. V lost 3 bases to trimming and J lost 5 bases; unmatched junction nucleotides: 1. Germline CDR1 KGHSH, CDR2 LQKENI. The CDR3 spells CASSPGTGNEKLFF. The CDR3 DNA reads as TGTGCCAGCTCACCCGGGACAGGGAATGAAAAACTGTTTTTT.

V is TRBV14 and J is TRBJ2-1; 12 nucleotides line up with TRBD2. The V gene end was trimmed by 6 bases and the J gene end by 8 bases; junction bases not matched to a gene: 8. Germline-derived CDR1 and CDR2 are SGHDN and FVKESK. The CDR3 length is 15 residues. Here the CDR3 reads CASRSLAGGRDEQFF. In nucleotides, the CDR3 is TGTGCCAGCAGGTCCCTAGCGGGGGGGCGCGATGAGCAGTTCTTC.